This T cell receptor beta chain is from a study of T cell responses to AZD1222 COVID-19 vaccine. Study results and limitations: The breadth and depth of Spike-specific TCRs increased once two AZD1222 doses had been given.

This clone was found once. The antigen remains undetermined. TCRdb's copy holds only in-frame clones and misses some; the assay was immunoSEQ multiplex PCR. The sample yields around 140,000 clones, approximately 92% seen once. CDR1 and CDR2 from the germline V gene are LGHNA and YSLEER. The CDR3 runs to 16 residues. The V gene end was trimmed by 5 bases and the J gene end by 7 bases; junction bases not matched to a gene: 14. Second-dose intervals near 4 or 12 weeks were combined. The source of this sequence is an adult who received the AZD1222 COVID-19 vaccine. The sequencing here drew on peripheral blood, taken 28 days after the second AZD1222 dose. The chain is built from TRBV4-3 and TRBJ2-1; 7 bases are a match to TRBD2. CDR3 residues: CASSSRRGGPRNEQFF. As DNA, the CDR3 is TGCGCCAGCAGCTCTCGCCGGGGAGGGCCCCGGAATGAGCAGTTCTTC.